The subject of this entry is one T cell receptor (beta chain). Its antigen is still unknown. As every portion of the isolated RNA was reverse transcribed, the sequencing read expressed TCRB transcripts. Only in-frame clones appear in the TCRdb table, and some are missing; sequencing was by immunoSEQ multiplex PCR. The sample lists 350,000 to 450,000 clones; over 13% were seen once. Trimming shortened V by 1 base and J by 6 bases, and 15 bases separated the two germline ends. Germline V gene sequence: CDR1 SGHTA, CDR2 FQGNSA. The CDR3 is made up of 15 amino acids. The data stem from a study of beta chain features in type 1 diabetes. Study-level information: Age, gender and cell yields were alike across patients and healthy donors.

Study-level findings and limits: Compared with healthy donors, patients appeared to share more similar naive, central memory and regulatory TCRB repertoires.

The chain couples TRBV7-2 to TRBJ1-1; the D gene is possibly TRBD1 (5 bases). Sequences were obtained from naive CD4+ T cells from blood. This receptor was obtained from a woman aged 18-29 years in good health. CDR3 sequence: CASSLVLMGRPEAFF. CDR3 nucleotide sequence: TGTGCCAGCAGCTTAGTACTTATGGGGCGTCCTGAAGCTTTCTTT.